These T cell receptor beta chains were read from a single sample in a study of neurological immune-mediated disorders. TCRdb analysed the 5' RACE reads with MiXCR anew, one entry per CDR3 protein. The sample has approximately 37,000 distinct CDR3 sequences, under 4% seen once. Sequences were obtained from PBMCs. The source of these receptors is a woman aged 55-69 years with multiple sclerosis. CDR3s include the opening cysteine and the closing phenylalanine or tryptophan. The D gene is left open where the match is weak. The size entry gives once, few or many counts, or a class when the clone is expanded.

d_gene	v_gene	j_gene	abundance	CDR3nt	CDR3aa
TRBD2	TRBV3-1	TRBJ2-2	medium-sized	TGTGCCAGCAGCCAAGGCCTAGCGGGGGCTAACACCGGGGAGCTGTTTTTT	CASSQGLAGANTGELFF
NA	TRBV12-3/TRBV12-4	TRBJ2-4	many	TGTGCCAGCAGGGGGTTTTCCAAAAACATTCAGTACTTC	CASRGFSKNIQYF
NA	TRBV20-1	TRBJ1-5	many	TGCAGTGCTAGCTCCGGGACTGGGGGTGGCAATCAGCCCCAGCATTTT	CSASSGTGGGNQPQHF
NA	TRBV5-1	TRBJ1-1	few	TGCGCCAGCAGCTTGGACGGCCGACCGAACACTGAAGCTTTCTTT	CASSLDGRPNTEAFF
NA	TRBV18	TRBJ2-5	many	TGTGCCAGCTCACCGGGAAGGCGGCGTTCCCAAGAGACCCAGTACTTC	CASSPGRRRSQETQYF
NA	TRBV5-1	TRBJ2-7	many	TGCGCCAGCAGCTTGGTGTCGGGCCCGGGCGAGCAGTACTTC	CASSLVSGPGEQYF
NA	TRBV20-1	TRBJ2-1	many	TGCAGTGCCCCTAATCTGGGTTCCTACAATGAGCAGTTCTTC	CSAPNLGSYNEQFF
NA	TRBV7-9	TRBJ2-7	many	TGTGCCAGCAGCTTAGCACGGGGGTTGGAGGAGCAGTACTTC	CASSLARGLEEQYF
TRBD1	TRBV12-3/TRBV12-4	TRBJ1-2	many	TGTGCCAGCAGTCTGGGGACAGAAAGGTCTGGCTACACCTTC	CASSLGTERSGYTF
NA	TRBV4-1	TRBJ1-4	many	TGCGCCAGCAGCCAAGATCGGGCACCAACTAATGAAAAACTGTTTTTT	CASSQDRAPTNEKLFF
NA	TRBV20-1	TRBJ1-5	many	TGCAGTGCTAGAGCGGGTTGGGGTAACCAGCCCCAGCATTTT	CSARAGWGNQPQHF
TRBD1	TRBV7-6	TRBJ1-6	many	TGTGCCAGCAGCCAGACAGGGAACTATAATTCACCCCTCCACTTT	CASSQTGNYNSPLHF
NA	TRBV6-1	TRBJ2-7	many	TGTGCCAGCAGTAAGACAAATCCCCACGAGCAGTACTTC	CASSKTNPHEQYF
NA	TRBV20-1	TRBJ2-1	many	TGCAGTGCTAGAGCCGACGGGAATGAGCAGTTCTTC	CSARADGNEQFF
TRBD2	TRBV7-7	TRBJ2-3	many	TGTGCTAGCAGCATGGGACTAGCCAGCACAGATACGCAGTATTTT	CASSMGLASTDTQYF
TRBD1	TRBV5-6	TRBJ2-1	few	TGTGCCAGCAGCTTGGACAGGGGGCGCTCCTACAATGAGCAGTTCTTC	CASSLDRGRSYNEQFF
NA	TRBV4-1	TRBJ1-5	many	TGCGCCAGCAGCCAAGAGGGGTCGGTTTGGGATCAGCCCCAGCATTTT	CASSQEGSVWDQPQHF
TRBD1	TRBV7-2	TRBJ2-5	many	TGTGCCAGCAGCTTGACAGGGGGTGTTGAGACCCAGTACTTC	CASSLTGGVETQYF
NA	TRBV6-5	TRBJ2-7	many	TGTGCCAGCACTCGAGACCACACCAAGCTCTACGAGCAGTACTTC	CASTRDHTKLYEQYF
NA	TRBV5-1	TRBJ2-7	many	TGCGCCAGCAGCGCTAGACCAAAAGAGACCTACGAGCAGTACTTC	CASSARPKETYEQYF
NA	TRBV15	TRBJ2-5	many	TGTGCCACCAGCGATGGCCCTCTCAGTCAAGAGACCCAGTACTTC	CATSDGPLSQETQYF
NA	TRBV18	TRBJ2-5	many	TGTGCCAGCTCACCACCGGGCAGGCCAGAGACCCAGTACTTC	CASSPPGRPETQYF